This T cell receptor (beta chain) was sequenced in a study of T cell responses to AZD1222 COVID-19 vaccine. Study-wide results and caveats: Females outnumbered males among donors, who were mostly white British; clonal diversity was possibly underestimated. The study identified only five to seven AZD1222 recipients as seropositive at baseline.

In the case of this clone: Its target is unknown.

TCRdb keeps only in-frame clones here, not all; method: immunoSEQ multiplex PCR. The table has 150,000 to 200,000 clones, roughly 87% seen once; the top ten hold 2.6%. Sequencing used peripheral blood, obtained on day 0 of AZD1222 vaccination. The source of this sequence is an adult in good health.

CDR3 in amino acids: CSVRDRDSNQPQHF. The CDR3 DNA reads as TGCAGCGTCCGGGACAGGGATAGCAATCAGCCCCAGCATTTT. This rearrangement joins TRBV29-1 to TRBJ1-5; 9 nucleotides match TRBD1. From germline, CDR1 is SQVTM and CDR2 ANQGSEA. The CDR3 is 14 residues long. V lost 6 bases to trimming and J lost 0 bases; unmatched junction nucleotides: 3.